The 26 T cell receptor beta chains given below trace back to one sample, sequenced in a study of PD-L1 blockade in urothelial cancer. Assay used: immunoSEQ multiplex PCR; TCRdb lists only in-frame clones, some missing. The sample shows 15,000 to 20,000 clones, roughly four fifths of them seen only once. The sample's time point: peripheral blood 6 weeks after treatment start. The sequencing used PBMCs, collected around atezolizumab (anti-PD-L1) treatment. The origin of the receptors is a man in his fifties with urothelial cancer.

The chain carries TRBV5-6 and TRBJ1-6; no reliable D call. Trimming removed 4 bases at V and 0 bases at J, with 5 bases between. The germline V gene has CDR1 SGHDT and CDR2 YYEEEE. The CDR3 runs 14 residues. The CDR3 bases are TGTGCCAGCAGCGGTAGCTCCTATAATTCACCCCTCCACTTT. The encoded protein is CASSGSSYNSPLHF. Using reference TRBV5-6 and TRBJ1-6 for the parts outside the CDR3, the full variable domain is DAGVTQSPTHLIKTRGQQVTLRCSPKSGHDTVSWYQQALGQGPQFIFQYYEEEERQRGNFPDRFSGHQFPNYSSELNVNALLLGDSALYLCASSGSSYNSPLHFGNGTRLTVT.

This clone was seen a few times. V usage is TRBV7-2 and J usage is TRBJ1-5; 7 nucleotides agree with TRBD1. Trimming took 0 bases from V and 9 from J; bases not matched to a gene: 2. This CDR3 has 13 amino acids. Germline loops: CDR1 SGHTA, CDR2 FQGNSA. CDR3: CASSLAGGRPQHF. For the CDR3, the DNA is TGTGCCAGCAGCTTAGCAGGGGGCCGGCCCCAGCATTTT.

The genes are TRBV7-9 and TRBJ1-5; 9 positions match TRBD1. The germline V gene encodes CDR1 SEHNR and CDR2 FQNEAQ (reference sequence). V dropped 5 bases and J dropped 0; count of bases not matched to a gene: 5. The length of the CDR3 is 16 residues. The CDR3 DNA is TGTGCCAGCAGCCCACAGGGGGCAGGTAGCAATCAGCCCCAGCATTTT. This sequence encodes CASSPQGAGSNQPQHF.

This chain connects TRBV28 to TRBJ1-5; D is uncertain. The germline V gene has CDR1 MDHEN and CDR2 SYDVKM. Trimming pared 5 bases from V and 4 bases from J, leaving 15 bases between. The CDR3 is 15 amino acids. DNA of the CDR3: TGTGCCAGCAGTCTCCCCGGCAGGAATAATCAGCCCCAGCATTTT. Protein sequence: CASSLPGRNNQPQHF.

This chain joins TRBV6-5 and TRBJ2-7; 8 nucleotides match TRBD2. This CDR3 is built from 14 residues. With V trimmed by 6 bases and J by 6 bases, 10 bases remained unmatched. CDR1 and CDR2 from the germline V gene are MNHEY and SVGAGI. The CDR3 region has the DNA TGTGCCAGCAGCAGGTCGGGGGGGCGGGGCGAGCAGTACGTC. Protein sequence: CASSRSGGRGEQYV.

The genes are TRBV7-9 and TRBJ1-1; D is undetermined. Germline V CDR1 and CDR2: SEHNR, FQNEAQ (reference sequence). Trimming removed 1 base at V and 9 bases at J, with 15 bases between. The CDR3 is made up of 14 amino acids. The CDR3 loop is CASSLDAQAGKAFF. The CDR3 DNA reads as TGTGCCAGCAGCTTAGATGCCCAGGCGGGGAAAGCTTTCTTT.

This sequence joins TRBV5-4 and TRBJ1-1, with D possibly TRBD1 on 5 matching bases. The germline gives CDR1 SGHNT, CDR2 YYREEE (reference sequence). The CDR3 runs to 16 residues. The V gene lost 0 bases and the J gene lost 1 base, with 13 bases spanning the gap. The CDR3 region is CASSLAVGDRNTEAFF. The CDR3 DNA sequence: TGTGCCAGCAGCTTGGCGGTGGGTGACAGGAACACTGAAGCTTTCTTT.

This clone qualifies as medium-sized. The V gene is TRBV2, the J gene TRBJ1-2; perhaps TRBD1 as D (6 bases). Germline CDR1 is SNHLY and CDR2 is FYNNEI. This CDR3 contains 15 residues. Trimming left V 0 bases short and J 2 bases short, with 10 bases between. The CDR3 sequence: CASSEAGGTNYGYTF. The CDR3 DNA follows: TGTGCCAGCAGTGAAGCAGGGGGTACAAACTATGGCTACACCTTC.

This clone has only one observation. The J gene is TRBJ1-1, the V gene TRBV2, with a weak D call TRBD1 (5 bases). Germline values: CDR1 SNHLY, CDR2 FYNNEI. The CDR3 is 14 residues long. The V end lost 6 bases, the J end lost 1 base, and 12 bases lay between the germline ends. CDR3 bases: TGTGCCAGCAGCGCCAGGACACAGAACACTGAAGCTTTCTTT. It encodes CASSARTQNTEAFF.

The rearrangement links TRBV9 to TRBJ2-1, with D perhaps matching TRBD2 (6 bases). The CDR3 sequence is 16 residues long. CDR1 SGDLS and CDR2 YYNGEE come from the germline V gene. Trimming removed 6 bases from V and 3 bases from J, with 19 bases in between. CDR3 amino acids: CASNRDLRSNYNEQFF. The DNA for the CDR3 is TGTGCCAGCAATCGGGACTTGCGGAGCAACTACAATGAGCAGTTCTTC.

V is TRBV29-1 and J is TRBJ2-3; 7 nucleotides line up with TRBD1. The V segment lost 4 bases and the J segment 5 bases; nucleotides outside the gene matches: 9. CDR1 SQVTM and CDR2 ANQGSEA come from the germline V gene. The CDR3 is made up of 14 amino acids. The CDR3: CSVGVGTAGDTQYF. The CDR3 DNA reads as TGCAGCGTTGGGGTAGGGACAGCTGGAGATACGCAGTATTTT.

The chain carries TRBV5-1 and TRBJ2-7; no reliable D call. Germline V gene data show CDR1 as SGHRS and CDR2 as YFSETQ. Deletions cut 0 bases from V and 4 bases from J, with 11 bases between. The CDR3 extends over 14 amino acids. This chain's CDR3 is CASSLGAGSYEQYV. DNA for the CDR3: TGCGCCAGCAGCTTGGGGGCCGGATCGTACGAGCAGTACGTC.

This chain uses TRBV29-1 with TRBJ1-5, with TRBD1 matching over 9 bases. Germline V gene sequence: CDR1 SQVTM, CDR2 ANQGSEA. J gave up 1 base and V 7 bases, and 2 bases lay outside the gene matches. The CDR3 covers 13 residues. CDR3 nucleotide sequence: TGCAGCGCTGGACAGGGGAGCAATCAGCCCCAGCATTTT. Translating it yields CSAGQGSNQPQHF. Filled out from reference TRBV29-1 and TRBJ1-5, the complete variable domain reads SAVISQKPSRDICQRGTSLTIQCQVDSQVTMMFWYRQQPGQSLTLIATANQGSEATYESGFVIDKFPISRPNLTFSTLTVSNMSPEDSSIYLCSAGQGSNQPQHFGDGTRLSIL.

This chain links TRBV5-1 with TRBJ2-7; D is perhaps TRBD1 (8 bases). Germline V gene data show CDR1 as SGHRS and CDR2 as YFSETQ. Trimming took 2 bases from V and 5 from J, leaving 14 bases between them. The CDR3 extends over 14 amino acids. CDR3 nucleotide sequence: TGCGCCAGCAGCTTATACAGGGGGGGGAACGAGCAGTACTTC. Its protein product is CASSLYRGGNEQYF.

This sequence joins TRBV7-9 and TRBJ2-3; D remains unclear. V was trimmed by 5 bases and J by 8 bases, leaving 8 bases between them. CDR3 length equals 11 residues. Germline CDR1 reads SEHNR; CDR2 reads FQNEAQ (reference sequence). This CDR3 is CASSPVATQYF. The DNA of the CDR3 is TGTGCCAGCAGCCCCGTGGCTACGCAGTATTTT.

The chain is built from TRBV6-5 and TRBJ1-1, with 9 bases aligning to TRBD1. The ends lost 5 bases at V and 3 bases at J; junction bases unmatched: 4. In germline, CDR1 is MNHEY, CDR2 SVGAGI. The CDR3 has 14 amino acids. CDR3 nucleotides: TGTGCCAGCAGTACCGGGACAGGGTACACTGAAGCTTTCTTT. Translated, it gives CASSTGTGYTEAFF.

The chain links TRBV5-1 to TRBJ2-3; 7 bases align to TRBD1. V lost 6 bases to trimming and J lost 2 bases; unmatched junction nucleotides: 9. Per the germline V gene, CDR1 is SGHRS and CDR2 is YFSETQ. CDR3 length: 15 residues. In DNA form, the CDR3 reads TGCGCCAGCAACATACCGGGACAGCCCACAGATACGCAGTATTTT. Translating it yields CASNIPGQPTDTQYF.

The V gene is TRBV6-7, the J gene TRBJ2-3; D possibly corresponds to TRBD2 (7 bases). TRBV6-7 is noted as an ORF with a role that remains uncertain. Trimming pared 5 bases from V and 4 bases from J, leaving 22 bases between. This CDR3 is 17 amino acids long. Written as DNA, the CDR3 is TGTGCCAGCAGTGACGGGGGGCGCGGATGGAGTGCAGATACGCAGTATTTT. This sequence encodes CASSDGGRGWSADTQYF.

The rearrangement joins TRBV2 to TRBJ2-1, with 8 bases matching TRBD2. This CDR3 is 15 amino acids long. V trimming: 3 bases; J trimming: 5 bases; junction bases outside the gene matches: 6. The germline gives CDR1 SNHLY, CDR2 FYNNEI. Written as DNA, the CDR3 is TGTGCCAGCAGTGAGAGCGGGAGCGTCGACAATGAGCAGTTCTTC. Protein sequence: CASSESGSVDNEQFF.

The genes are TRBV6-1 and TRBJ2-3; D unresolved. The CDR3 covers 13 residues. Between the trimmed V and J ends, which lost 7 bases and 8 bases, there was a span of 16 bases. Germline CDR1 is MNHNS and CDR2 is SASEGT. The CDR3 loop is CASTTSLFFTQYF. The CDR3 DNA reads as TGTGCCAGCACCACTTCGCTTTTTTTTACGCAGTATTTT.

This clone is a singleton in its sample. The J gene is TRBJ2-7, the V gene TRBV11-2, with D possibly TRBD1 on 5 matching bases. Germline CDR1 SGHAT, CDR2 FQNNGV. V lost 2 bases, J lost 12 bases, and 11 bases lay in between. The CDR3 is 11 residues long. CDR3 DNA sequence: TGTGCCAGCAGCTTAAAGCAGGGTGCGTACTTC. This encodes CASSLKQGAYF.

V is TRBV19 and J is TRBJ1-1; D is unresolved. The CDR3 has 16 residues. CDR1 is LNHDA, CDR2 SQIVND, per germline (reference sequence). V lost 0 bases and J 2 bases, leaving 13 bases between the germline ends. The DNA for the CDR3 is TGTGCCAGTAGTATAGATCTTTTTCCTTTCAACACTGAAGCTTTCTTT. Translating it yields CASSIDLFPFNTEAFF. Full variable domain (missing parts from reference TRBV19 and TRBJ1-1): DGGITQSPKYLFRKEGQNVTLSCEQNLNHDAMYWYRQDPGQGLRLIYYSQIVNDFQKGDIAEGYSVSREKKESFPLTVTSAQKNPTAFYLCASSIDLFPFNTEAFFGQGTRLTVV.

The gene calls are TRBV15 and TRBJ1-2; no clear D gene. CDR1 and CDR2 from the germline V gene are LNHNV and YYDKDF (reference sequence). Trimming pared 3 bases from V and 5 bases from J, leaving 19 bases between. The CDR3 totals 16 residues. CDR3 residues: CATSSARQEGQYGYTF. CDR3 in DNA: TGTGCCACCAGCAGTGCCCGGCAGGAGGGTCAGTATGGCTACACCTTC. Using reference TRBV15 and TRBJ1-2 for the parts outside the CDR3, the full variable domain is DAMVIQNPRYQVTQFGKPVTLSCSQTLNHNVMYWYQQKSSQAPKLLFHYYDKDFNNEADTPDNFQSRRPNTSFCFLDIRSPGLGDTAMYLCATSSARQEGQYGYTFGSGTRLTVV.

The chain recombines TRBV2 with TRBJ1-5, with D hard to call. CDR3 length: 16 amino acids. Trimming cost V 3 bases and J 5 bases, with 17 bases left between them. The germline CDR1 and CDR2 sequences are SNHLY and FYNNEI. The CDR3 is CASSDGWRAVDQPQHF. CDR3 in DNA: TGTGCCAGCAGTGACGGGTGGCGCGCTGTCGATCAGCCCCAGCATTTT.

The chain recombines TRBV30 with TRBJ1-3; D unresolved. The CDR3 totals 14 residues. Germline loops: CDR1 GTSNPN, CDR2 SVGIG (reference sequence). Trimming took off 0 bases at V and 2 bases at J, with 8 bases between the two ends. CDR3 sequence reads: CAWSVSQAGNTIYF. The CDR3 DNA sequence: TGTGCCTGGAGTGTTTCCCAGGCTGGAAACACCATATATTTT.

The rearrangement links TRBV5-6 to TRBJ2-3; TRBD2 matches 13 bases. The V gene end was trimmed by 3 bases and the J gene end by 1 base; junction bases not matched to a gene: 2. Germline V gene data show CDR1 as SGHDT and CDR2 as YYEEEE. The CDR3 spans 16 residues. The CDR3 nucleotides are TGTGCCAGCAGCTCCGGACTAGCGGGAGGCACAGATACGCAGTATTTT. Protein product: CASSSGLAGGTDTQYF. Drawing the rest from reference TRBV5-6 and TRBJ2-3, the complete variable domain is DAGVTQSPTHLIKTRGQQVTLRCSPKSGHDTVSWYQQALGQGPQFIFQYYEEEERQRGNFPDRFSGHQFPNYSSELNVNALLLGDSALYLCASSSGLAGGTDTQYFGPGTRLTVL.